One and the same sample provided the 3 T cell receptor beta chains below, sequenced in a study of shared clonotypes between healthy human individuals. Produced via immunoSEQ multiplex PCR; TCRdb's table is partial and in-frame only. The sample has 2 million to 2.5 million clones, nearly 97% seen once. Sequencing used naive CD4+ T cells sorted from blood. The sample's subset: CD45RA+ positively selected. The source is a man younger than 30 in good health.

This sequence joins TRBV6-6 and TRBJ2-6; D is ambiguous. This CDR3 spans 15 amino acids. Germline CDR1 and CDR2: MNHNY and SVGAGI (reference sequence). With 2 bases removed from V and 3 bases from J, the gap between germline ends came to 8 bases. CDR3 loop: CASSYDFIGANVLTF. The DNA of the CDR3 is TGTGCCAGCAGTTACGATTTCATTGGGGCCAACGTCCTGACTTTC.

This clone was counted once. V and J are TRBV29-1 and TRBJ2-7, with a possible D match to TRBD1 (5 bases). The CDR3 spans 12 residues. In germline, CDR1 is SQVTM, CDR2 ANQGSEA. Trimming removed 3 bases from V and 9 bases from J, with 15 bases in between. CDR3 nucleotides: TGCAGCGTTGAGGGGCAGGGAAGGTTGCAGTACTTC. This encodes CSVEGQGRLQYF.

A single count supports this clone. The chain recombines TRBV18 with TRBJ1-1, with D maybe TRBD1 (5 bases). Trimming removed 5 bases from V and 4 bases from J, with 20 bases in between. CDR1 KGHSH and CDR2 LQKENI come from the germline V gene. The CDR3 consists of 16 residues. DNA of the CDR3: TGTGCCAGCTCATGGGGCAGTCTGGTAGTTGTCACTGAAGCTTTCTTT. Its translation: CASSWGSLVVVTEAFF.